The next 10 T cell receptor beta chains were all read from a single sample in a study of T-cell memory formation after mild COVID-19. TCRdb independently ran MiXCR on the 5' RACE reads; one entry per CDR3 protein. The profile shows just under 350,000 distinct CDR3 sequences, 13% of them singletons. The specimen sequenced was PBMCs or a T cell subset sorted from them (not recorded which). These receptors all stem from a man aged 18 to 35 who had mild COVID-19 (a few samples of this study predate the infection). Cell type and time point are not known.

The chain employs TRBV12-3 or TRBV12-4 and TRBJ1-5; the D is unclear. The CDR3 is 14 residues long. V was trimmed by 3 bases and J by 5 bases, leaving 11 bases between them. As DNA, the CDR3 is TGTGCCAGCAGTTTCCTACAGAACCATCAGCCCCAGCATTTT. It translates to CASSFLQNHQPQHF.

The V and J genes are TRBV19 and TRBJ2-7, with D perhaps matching TRBD2 (5 bases). This CDR3 has 15 residues. CDR1 and CDR2 from the germline V gene are LNHDA and SQIVND (reference sequence). V gave up 4 bases and J gave up 0 bases, with 13 bases separating them. The CDR3 sequence: CASSRSRRNSYEQYF. The CDR3 nucleotides read TGTGCCAGTAGTAGATCGCGGAGGAACTCCTACGAGCAGTACTTC.

V is TRBV12-3 or TRBV12-4 and J is TRBJ2-3; 8 nucleotides match TRBD2. This CDR3 has 14 amino acids. V shed 6 bases and J 4 bases; nucleotides not matched to a gene: 6. The CDR3 loop is CASRQPGGPDTQYF. The CDR3 region has the DNA TGTGCCAGCAGGCAACCGGGGGGGCCAGATACGCAGTATTTT.

This clonotype was picked up many times. This chain joins TRBV11-2 and TRBJ1-1; D not certain. The V gene's germline CDR1 is SGHAT and CDR2 FQNNGV. This CDR3 is built from 14 residues. Between the trimmed V and J ends, which lost 2 bases and 1 base, there was a span of 8 bases. The CDR3 sequence is CASSLSLGNTEAFF. Here the CDR3 DNA reads TGTGCCAGCAGCTTAAGCCTAGGGAACACTGAAGCTTTCTTT.

This clonotype occurred a few times. The chain joins TRBV11-3 to TRBJ1-6; D gene unclear. This CDR3 region has 14 residues. Per germline, CDR1 SGHNT and CDR2 YENEEA. V lost 5 bases to trimming and J lost 7 bases, with 12 bases between them. CDR3 amino acids: CASSLGGENSPLHF. For the CDR3, the DNA is TGTGCCAGCAGCCTCGGCGGGGAAAATTCACCCCTCCACTTT.

The chain recombines TRBV5-1 with TRBJ2-7, with 9 nucleotides matching TRBD1. V was clipped by 4 bases and J by 3 bases; unmatched bases: 14. Germline CDR1 reads SGHRS; CDR2 reads YFSETQ. The CDR3 runs to 17 residues. CDR3 nucleotides: TGCGCCAGCAGCCTTTTAAAATCCGGGACAGGGTTCTACGAGCAGTACTTC. Its protein is CASSLLKSGTGFYEQYF.

Concerning this clonotype: At one boundary the junction diverges from the germline segment, which might be a read error. The rearrangement joins TRBV7-8 to TRBJ1-5; D might be TRBD1 (6 bases). Per germline, CDR1 SGHVS and CDR2 FQNEAQ. The length of the CDR3 is 16 residues. The CDR3 here is CASSSPPDRYNQAQHF. In nucleotides, the CDR3 is TGTGCCAGCAGCTCCCCCCCGGACAGATATAATCAGGCCCAGCATTTT.

This sequence joins TRBV7-2 and TRBJ2-2, with TRBD1 as a possible D gene (5 bases). CDR3 length equals 19 residues. Trimming cost V 2 bases and J 2 bases, with 21 bases left between them. The germline V gene has CDR1 SGHTA and CDR2 FQGNSA. DNA for the CDR3: TGTGCCAGCAGCTTACTCCCTTACAGGACGGCGAGCAACACCGGGGAGCTGTTTTTT. Translated: CASSLLPYRTASNTGELFF.

This clonotype was found a few times. The CDR3 DNA reads TGCGCCAGCAGCCTTCGTAGCCCGGGACTAGCGGGGGGAGATACGCAGTATTTT. Amino acid sequence: CASSLRSPGLAGGDTQYF. The chain uses TRBV4-1 and TRBJ2-3; 15 nucleotides agree with TRBD2. V trimming: 4 bases; J trimming: 5 bases; junction bases outside the gene matches: 10. The CDR3 is 18 amino acids. Germline loops: CDR1 MGHRA, CDR2 YSYEKL.

J is TRBJ2-7 and V is TRBV5-5; TRBD2 agrees at 7 bases. Germline CDR1 reads SGHKS; CDR2 reads YYEKEE (reference sequence). V dropped 0 bases and J dropped 0; count of bases not matched to a gene: 3. CDR3 length: 15 residues. The CDR3 sequence: CASSLVRGSSYEQYF. CDR3 sequence (DNA): TGTGCCAGCAGCTTGGTGCGGGGGAGCTCCTACGAGCAGTACTTC.